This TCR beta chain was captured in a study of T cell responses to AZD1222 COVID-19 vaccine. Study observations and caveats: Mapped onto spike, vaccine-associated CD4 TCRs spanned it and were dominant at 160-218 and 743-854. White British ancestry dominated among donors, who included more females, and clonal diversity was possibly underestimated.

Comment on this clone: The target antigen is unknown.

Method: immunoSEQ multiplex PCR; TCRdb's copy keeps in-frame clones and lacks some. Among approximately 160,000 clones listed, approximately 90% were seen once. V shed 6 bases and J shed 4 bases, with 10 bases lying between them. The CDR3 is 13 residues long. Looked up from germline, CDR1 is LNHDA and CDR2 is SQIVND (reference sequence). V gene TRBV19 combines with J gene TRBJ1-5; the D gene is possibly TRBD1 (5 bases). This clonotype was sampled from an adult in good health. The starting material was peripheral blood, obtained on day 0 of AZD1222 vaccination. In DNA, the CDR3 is TGTGCCAGTAGCCGGGACGTGAATCAGCCCCAGCATTTT. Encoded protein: CASSRDVNQPQHF. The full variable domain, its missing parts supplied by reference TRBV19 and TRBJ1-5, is DGGITQSPKYLFRKEGQNVTLSCEQNLNHDAMYWYRQDPGQGLRLIYYSQIVNDFQKGDIAEGYSVSREKKESFPLTVTSAQKNPTAFYLCASSRDVNQPQHFGDGTRLSIL.